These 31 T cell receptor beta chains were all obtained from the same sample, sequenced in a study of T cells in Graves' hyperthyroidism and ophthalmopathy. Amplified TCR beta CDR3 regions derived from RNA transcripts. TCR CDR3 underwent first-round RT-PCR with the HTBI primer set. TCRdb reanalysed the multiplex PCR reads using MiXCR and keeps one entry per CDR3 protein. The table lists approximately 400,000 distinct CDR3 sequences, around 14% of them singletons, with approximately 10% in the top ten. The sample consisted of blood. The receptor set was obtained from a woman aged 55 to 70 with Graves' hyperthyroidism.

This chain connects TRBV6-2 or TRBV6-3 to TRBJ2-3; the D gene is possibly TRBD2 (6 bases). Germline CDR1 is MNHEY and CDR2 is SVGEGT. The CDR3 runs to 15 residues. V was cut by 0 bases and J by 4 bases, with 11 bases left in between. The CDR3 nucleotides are TGTGCCAGCAGTTACTCTCGGGACTCCGCAGATACGCAGTATTTT. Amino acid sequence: CASSYSRDSADTQYF.

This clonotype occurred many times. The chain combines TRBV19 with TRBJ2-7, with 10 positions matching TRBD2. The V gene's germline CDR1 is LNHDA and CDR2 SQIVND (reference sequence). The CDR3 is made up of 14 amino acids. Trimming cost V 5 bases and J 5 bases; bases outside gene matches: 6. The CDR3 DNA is TGTGCCAGTAGTGGGCTAGCGGGAGCGGACGAGCAGTACTTC. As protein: CASSGLAGADEQYF.

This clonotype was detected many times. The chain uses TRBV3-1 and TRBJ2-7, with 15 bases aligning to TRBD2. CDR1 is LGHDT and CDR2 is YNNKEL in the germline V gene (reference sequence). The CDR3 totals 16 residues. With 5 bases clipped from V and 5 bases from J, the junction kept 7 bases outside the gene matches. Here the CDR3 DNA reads TGTGCCAGCAGCTCGGGACTAGCGGGAGGCATCGACGAGCAGTACTTC. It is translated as CASSSGLAGGIDEQYF.

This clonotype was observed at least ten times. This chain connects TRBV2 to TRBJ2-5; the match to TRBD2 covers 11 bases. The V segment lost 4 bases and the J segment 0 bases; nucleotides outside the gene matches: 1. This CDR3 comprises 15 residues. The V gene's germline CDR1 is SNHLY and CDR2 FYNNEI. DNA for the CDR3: TGTGCCAGCAGTGGGACTAGCGGGTACCAAGAGACCCAGTACTTC. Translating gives CASSGTSGYQETQYF.

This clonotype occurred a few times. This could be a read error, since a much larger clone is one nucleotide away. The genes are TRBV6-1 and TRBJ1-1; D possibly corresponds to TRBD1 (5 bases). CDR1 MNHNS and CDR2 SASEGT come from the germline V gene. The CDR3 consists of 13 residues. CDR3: CACSLTENTEAFF. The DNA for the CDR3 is TGTGCCTGCAGCTTGACAGAGAACACTGAAGCTTTCTTT.

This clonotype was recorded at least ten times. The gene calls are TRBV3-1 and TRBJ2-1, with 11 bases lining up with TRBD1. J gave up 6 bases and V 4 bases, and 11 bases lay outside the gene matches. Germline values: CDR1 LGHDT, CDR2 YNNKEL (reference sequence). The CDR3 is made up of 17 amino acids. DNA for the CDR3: TGTGCCAGCAGCCTTGTCATGCCGGGACAGGGGGTCAATGAGCAGTTCTTC. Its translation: CASSLVMPGQGVNEQFF.

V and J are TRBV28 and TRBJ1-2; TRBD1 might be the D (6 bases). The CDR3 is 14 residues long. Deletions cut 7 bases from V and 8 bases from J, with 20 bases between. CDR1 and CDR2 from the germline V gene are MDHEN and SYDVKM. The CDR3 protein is CASTSAGVGSGYTF. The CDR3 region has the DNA TGTGCCAGCACTTCGGCAGGGGTGGGAAGCGGCTACACCTTC.

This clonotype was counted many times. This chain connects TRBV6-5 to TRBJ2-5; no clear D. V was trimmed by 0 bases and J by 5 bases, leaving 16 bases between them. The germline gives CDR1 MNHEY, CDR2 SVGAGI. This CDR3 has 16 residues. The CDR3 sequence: CASSYSVGLNSETQYF. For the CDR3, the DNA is TGTGCCAGCAGTTACTCGGTGGGCCTCAACTCGGAGACCCAGTACTTC.

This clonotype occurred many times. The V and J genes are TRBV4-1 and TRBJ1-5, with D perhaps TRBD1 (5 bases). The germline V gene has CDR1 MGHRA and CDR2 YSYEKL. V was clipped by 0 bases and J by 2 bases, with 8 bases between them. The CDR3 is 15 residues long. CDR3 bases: TGCGCCAGCAGCCAAGATGCACAGGGCAATCAGCCCCAGCATTTT. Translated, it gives CASSQDAQGNQPQHF.

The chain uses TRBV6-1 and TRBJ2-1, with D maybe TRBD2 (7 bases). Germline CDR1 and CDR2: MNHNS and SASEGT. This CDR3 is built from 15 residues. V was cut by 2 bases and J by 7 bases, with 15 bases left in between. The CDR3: CASSERGEGHNEQFF. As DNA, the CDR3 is TGTGCCAGCAGTGAAAGGGGGGAGGGCCATAATGAGCAGTTCTTC.

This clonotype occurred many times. As DNA, the CDR3 is TGTGCCAGCAGCTTAGGGGGGCGGACTGAAGCTTTCTTT. Encoded protein: CASSLGGRTEAFF. The rearrangement joins TRBV7-8 to TRBJ1-1; D may be TRBD1 (6 bases). The germline V gene has CDR1 SGHVS and CDR2 FQNEAQ. There are 13 residues in the CDR3. The ends were cut back, 1 base at V and 5 bases at J, with 8 bases in the middle.

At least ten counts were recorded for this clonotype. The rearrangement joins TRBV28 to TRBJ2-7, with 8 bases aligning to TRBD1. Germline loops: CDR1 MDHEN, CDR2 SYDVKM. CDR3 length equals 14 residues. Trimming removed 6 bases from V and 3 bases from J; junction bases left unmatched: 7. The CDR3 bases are TGTGCCAGCAGCGACGGGACAGGAGTCTACGAGCAGTACTTC. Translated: CASSDGTGVYEQYF.

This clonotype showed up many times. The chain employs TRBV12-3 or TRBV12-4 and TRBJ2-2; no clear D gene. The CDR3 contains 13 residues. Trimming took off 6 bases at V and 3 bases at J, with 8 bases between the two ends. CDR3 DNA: TGTGCCAGCAGACGACTGGACACCGGGGAGCTGTTTTTT. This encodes CASRRLDTGELFF.

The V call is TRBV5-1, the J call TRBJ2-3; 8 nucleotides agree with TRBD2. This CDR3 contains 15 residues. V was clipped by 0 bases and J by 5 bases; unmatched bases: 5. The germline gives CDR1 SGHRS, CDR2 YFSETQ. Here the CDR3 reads CASSLVSGSGDTQYF. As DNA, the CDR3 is TGCGCCAGCAGCTTGGTGAGCGGGAGTGGAGATACGCAGTATTTT.

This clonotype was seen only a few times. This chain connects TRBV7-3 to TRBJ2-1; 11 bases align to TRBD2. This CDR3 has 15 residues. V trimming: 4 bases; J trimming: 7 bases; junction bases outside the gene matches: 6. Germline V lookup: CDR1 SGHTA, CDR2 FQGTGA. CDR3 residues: CASSSLLAGANEQFF. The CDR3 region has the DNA TGTGCCAGCAGCTCCCTACTAGCGGGAGCGAATGAGCAGTTCTTC. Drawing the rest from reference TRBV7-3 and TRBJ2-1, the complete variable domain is GAGVSQTPSNKVTEKGKYVELRCDPISGHTALYWYRQSLGQGPEFLIYFQGTGAADDSGLPNDRFFAVRPEGSVSTLKIQRTERGDSAVYLCASSSLLAGANEQFFGPGTRLTVL.

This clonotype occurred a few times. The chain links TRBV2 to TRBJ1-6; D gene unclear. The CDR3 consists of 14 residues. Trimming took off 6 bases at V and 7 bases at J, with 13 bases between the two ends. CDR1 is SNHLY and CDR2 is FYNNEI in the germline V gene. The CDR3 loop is CASRDGVWNSPLHF. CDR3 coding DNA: TGTGCCAGCAGAGACGGGGTTTGGAATTCACCCCTCCACTTT.

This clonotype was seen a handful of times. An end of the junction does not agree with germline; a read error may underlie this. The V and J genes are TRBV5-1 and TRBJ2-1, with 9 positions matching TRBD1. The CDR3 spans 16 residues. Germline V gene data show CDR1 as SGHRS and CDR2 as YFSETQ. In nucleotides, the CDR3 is TGCGCCAGCAGCGGAGGACAGGGGTTCGCCTACAATGGGCAGTTCTTC. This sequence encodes CASSGGQGFAYNGQFF.

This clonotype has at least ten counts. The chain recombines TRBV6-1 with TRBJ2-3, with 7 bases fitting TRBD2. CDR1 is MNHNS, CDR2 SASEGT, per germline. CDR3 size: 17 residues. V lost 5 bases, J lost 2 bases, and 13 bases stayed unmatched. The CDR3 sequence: CASSRGSLLAATDTQYF. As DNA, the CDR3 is TGTGCCAGCAGTCGAGGGAGCTTGCTAGCGGCCACAGATACGCAGTATTTT.

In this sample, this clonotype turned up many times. Here the CDR3 reads CASGTTGGEGYMLRPGNQPQHF. The CDR3 DNA reads as TGTGCTAGTGGCACCACAGGGGGTGAAGGTTACATGCTACGGCCGGGCAATCAGCCCCAGCATTTT. The gene calls are TRBV12-5 and TRBJ1-5; 8 bases map to TRBD1. This CDR3 contains 22 residues. Trimming cost V 6 bases and J 2 bases; bases outside gene matches: 27. Germline values: CDR1 LGHNT, CDR2 FRNRAP.

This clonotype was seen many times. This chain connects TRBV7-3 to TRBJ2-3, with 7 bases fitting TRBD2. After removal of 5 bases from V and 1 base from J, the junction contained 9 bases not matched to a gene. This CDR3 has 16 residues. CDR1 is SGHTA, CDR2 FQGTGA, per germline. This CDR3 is CASSTGRRGRTDTQYF. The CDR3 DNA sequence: TGTGCCAGCAGCACCGGGAGGAGGGGTCGCACAGATACGCAGTATTTT.

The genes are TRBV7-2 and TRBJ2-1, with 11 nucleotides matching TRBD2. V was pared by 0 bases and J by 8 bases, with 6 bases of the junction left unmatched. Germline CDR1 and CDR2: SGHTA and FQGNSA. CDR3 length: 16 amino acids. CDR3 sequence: CASSLAIASGRHEQFF. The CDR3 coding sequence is TGTGCCAGCAGCTTAGCGATTGCTAGCGGGAGGCATGAGCAGTTCTTC.

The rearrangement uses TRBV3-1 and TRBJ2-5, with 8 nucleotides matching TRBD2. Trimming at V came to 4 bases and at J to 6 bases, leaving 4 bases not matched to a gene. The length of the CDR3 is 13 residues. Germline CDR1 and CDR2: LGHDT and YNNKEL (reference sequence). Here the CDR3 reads CASSLGTSQTQYF. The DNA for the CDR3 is TGTGCCAGCAGCCTCGGGACTAGTCAGACCCAGTACTTC.

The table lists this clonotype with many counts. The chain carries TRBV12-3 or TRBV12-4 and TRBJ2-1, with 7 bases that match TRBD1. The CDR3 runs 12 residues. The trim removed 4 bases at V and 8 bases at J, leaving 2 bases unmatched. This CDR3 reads CASSYGQDEQFF. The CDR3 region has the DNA TGTGCCAGCAGTTACGGACAGGATGAGCAGTTCTTC.

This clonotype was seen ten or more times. The CDR3 sequence is CASRGYFTDTQYF. CDR3 in DNA: TGTGCCAGCAGAGGTTACTTCACAGATACGCAGTATTTT. The J gene is TRBJ2-3, the V gene TRBV11-2; D gene unclear. V dropped 6 bases and J dropped 2 bases, with 9 bases sitting between them. This CDR3 is built from 13 residues. Germline V gene data show CDR1 as SGHAT and CDR2 as FQNNGV.

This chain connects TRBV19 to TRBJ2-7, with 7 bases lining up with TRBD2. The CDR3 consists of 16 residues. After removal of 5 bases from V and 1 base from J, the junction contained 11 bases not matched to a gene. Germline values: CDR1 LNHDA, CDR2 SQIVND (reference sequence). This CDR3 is CASSALSGTTSYEQYF. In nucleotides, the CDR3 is TGTGCCAGTAGTGCCCTGAGCGGGACTACATCCTACGAGCAGTACTTC.

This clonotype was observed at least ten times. The CDR3 DNA sequence: TGTGCCAGCAGTTATCAGGGGGGAAACTACGAGCAGTACTTC. Its protein is CASSYQGGNYEQYF. V gene TRBV6-5 combines with J gene TRBJ2-7; maybe TRBD1 (7 bases). V lost 3 bases and J 3 bases, leaving 12 bases between the germline ends. The V gene's germline CDR1 is MNHEY and CDR2 SVGAGI. The CDR3 has 14 amino acids.

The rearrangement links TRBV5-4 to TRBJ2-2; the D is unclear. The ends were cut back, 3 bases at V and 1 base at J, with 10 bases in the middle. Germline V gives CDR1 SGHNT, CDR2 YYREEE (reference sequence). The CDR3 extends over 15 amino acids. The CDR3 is CASSSRTGNTGELFF. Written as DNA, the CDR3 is TGTGCCAGCAGCTCGCGAACTGGGAACACCGGGGAGCTGTTTTTT.

CDR3: CASSPRGGDYGYTF. CDR3 sequence (DNA): TGTGCCAGCTCCCCAAGGGGCGGGGACTATGGCTACACCTTC. V and J are TRBV27 and TRBJ1-2; TRBD1 is a possible D gene (5 bases). Trimming left V 8 bases short and J 3 bases short, with 16 bases between. There are 14 residues in the CDR3. From germline, CDR1 is MNHEY and CDR2 SMNVEV (reference sequence).

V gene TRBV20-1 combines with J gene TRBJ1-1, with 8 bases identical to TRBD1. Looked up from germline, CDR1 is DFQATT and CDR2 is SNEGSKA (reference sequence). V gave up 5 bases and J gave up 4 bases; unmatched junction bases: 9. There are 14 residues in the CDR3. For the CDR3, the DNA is TGCAGTGCTCCGGACAGGGTTTTGAGCACTGAAGCTTTCTTT. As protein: CSAPDRVLSTEAFF.

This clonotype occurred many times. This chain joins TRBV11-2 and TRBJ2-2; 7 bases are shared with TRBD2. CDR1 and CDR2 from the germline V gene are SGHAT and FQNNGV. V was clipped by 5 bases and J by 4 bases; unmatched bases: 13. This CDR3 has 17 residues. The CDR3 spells CASSPIWSSGSTGELFF. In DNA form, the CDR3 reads TGTGCCAGCAGCCCAATCTGGTCTAGCGGAAGCACCGGGGAGCTGTTTTTT.

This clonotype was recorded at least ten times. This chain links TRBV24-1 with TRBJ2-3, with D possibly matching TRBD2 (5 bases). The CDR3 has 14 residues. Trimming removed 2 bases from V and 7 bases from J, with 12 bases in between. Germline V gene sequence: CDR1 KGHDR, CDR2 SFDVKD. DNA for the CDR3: TGTGCCACCAGTGATTCCCTAGCAGGAAATACGCAGTATTTT. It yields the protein CATSDSLAGNTQYF.